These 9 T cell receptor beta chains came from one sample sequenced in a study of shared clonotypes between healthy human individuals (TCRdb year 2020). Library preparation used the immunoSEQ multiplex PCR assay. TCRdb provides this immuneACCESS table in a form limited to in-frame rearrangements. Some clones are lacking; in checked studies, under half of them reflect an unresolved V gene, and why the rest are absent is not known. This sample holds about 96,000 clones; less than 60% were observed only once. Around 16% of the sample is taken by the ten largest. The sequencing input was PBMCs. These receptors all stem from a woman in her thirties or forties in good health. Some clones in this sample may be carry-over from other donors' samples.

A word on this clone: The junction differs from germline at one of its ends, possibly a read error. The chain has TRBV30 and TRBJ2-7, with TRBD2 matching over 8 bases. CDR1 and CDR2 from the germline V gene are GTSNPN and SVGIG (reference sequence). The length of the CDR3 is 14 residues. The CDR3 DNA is TGTGCCTGGAGCGGGAGGGCGGGTTTTACGAATCCCCACTTC. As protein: CAWSGRAGFTNPHF.

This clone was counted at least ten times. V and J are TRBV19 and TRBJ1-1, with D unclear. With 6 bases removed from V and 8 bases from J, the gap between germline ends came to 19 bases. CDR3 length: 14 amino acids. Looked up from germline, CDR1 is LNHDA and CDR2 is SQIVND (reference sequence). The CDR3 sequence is CASRFGPTLFEAFF. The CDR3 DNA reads TGTGCCAGTAGGTTCGGACCCACTCTCTTCGAAGCTTTCTTT.

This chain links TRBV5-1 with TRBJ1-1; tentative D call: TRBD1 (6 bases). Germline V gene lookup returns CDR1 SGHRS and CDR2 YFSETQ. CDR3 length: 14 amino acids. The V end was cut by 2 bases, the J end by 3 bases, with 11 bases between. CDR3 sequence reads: CASSFAGADTEAFF. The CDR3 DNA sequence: TGCGCCAGCAGCTTTGCGGGGGCGGACACTGAAGCTTTCTTT.

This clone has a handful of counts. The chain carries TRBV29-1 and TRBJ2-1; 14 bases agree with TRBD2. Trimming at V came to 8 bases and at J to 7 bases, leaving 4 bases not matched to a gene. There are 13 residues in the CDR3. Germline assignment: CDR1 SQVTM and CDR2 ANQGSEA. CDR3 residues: CSTGTSGSNEQFF. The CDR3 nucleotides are TGCAGCACCGGGACTAGCGGGAGTAATGAGCAGTTCTTC.

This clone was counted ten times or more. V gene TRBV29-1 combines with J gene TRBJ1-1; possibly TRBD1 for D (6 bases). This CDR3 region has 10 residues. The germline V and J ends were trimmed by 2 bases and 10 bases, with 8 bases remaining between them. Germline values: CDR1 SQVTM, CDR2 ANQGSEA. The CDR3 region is CSVETGRAFF. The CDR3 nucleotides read TGCAGCGTTGAAACAGGGAGAGCTTTCTTT.

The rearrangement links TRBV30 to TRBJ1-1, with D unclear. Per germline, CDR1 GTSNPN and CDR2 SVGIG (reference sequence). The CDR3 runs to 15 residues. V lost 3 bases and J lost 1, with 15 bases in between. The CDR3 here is CAWSEVGLGNTEAFF. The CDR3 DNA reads TGTGCCTGGAGCGAAGTAGGACTTGGGAACACTGAAGCTTTCTTT.

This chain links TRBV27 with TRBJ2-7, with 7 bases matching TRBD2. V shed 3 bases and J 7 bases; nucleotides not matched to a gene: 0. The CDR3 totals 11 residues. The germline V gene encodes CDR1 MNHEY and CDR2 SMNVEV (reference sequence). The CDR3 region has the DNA TGTGCCAGCAGTTTCGGGGGGGAGCAGTACTTC. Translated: CASSFGGEQYF.

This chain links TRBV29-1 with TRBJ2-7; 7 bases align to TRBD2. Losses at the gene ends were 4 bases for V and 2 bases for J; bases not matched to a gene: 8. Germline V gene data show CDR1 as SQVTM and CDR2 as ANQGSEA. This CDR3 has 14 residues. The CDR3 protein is CSVGIAGETYEQYF. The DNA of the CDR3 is TGCAGCGTTGGTATCGCGGGGGAAACCTACGAGCAGTACTTC.

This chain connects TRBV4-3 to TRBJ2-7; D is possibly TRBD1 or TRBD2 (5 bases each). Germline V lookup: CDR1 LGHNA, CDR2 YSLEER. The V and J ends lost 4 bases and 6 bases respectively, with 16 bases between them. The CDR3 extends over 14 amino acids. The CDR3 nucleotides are TGCGCCAGCAGCCCCACAGGTGGGAGTATCGAGCAGTACTTC. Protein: CASSPTGGSIEQYF.